The clone carrying this T cell receptor (beta chain) was found a few times. Its cognate antigen is unknown. A read error may account for a junction end that differs from germline. These data are taken from a study of CD8+ T cells in alopecia areata. General study results and limits: It was lesional scalp, especially alopecia totalis/universalis, that showed higher clonality than normal scalp.

Germline lookup yields CDR1 SGHNT and CDR2 YYREEE (reference sequence). This CDR3 comprises 13 residues. Extracted RNA was reverse transcribed into cDNA, the sequencing template. Profiled with immunoSEQ multiplex PCR; TCRdb holds only in-frame clones, not every one. The sample has more than 95,000 clones; 41% are singletons. The chain joins TRBV5-4 to TRBJ2-7; 7 positions agree with TRBD1. The receptor was isolated from a human donor with alopecia areata. The sequenced sample was CD4+ T cells sorted from blood. For the CDR3, the DNA is TGTGCCAGCAGCCTGGGGACAGAGAGCAGTATCCACTTC. Amino acid sequence: CASSLGTESSIHF.